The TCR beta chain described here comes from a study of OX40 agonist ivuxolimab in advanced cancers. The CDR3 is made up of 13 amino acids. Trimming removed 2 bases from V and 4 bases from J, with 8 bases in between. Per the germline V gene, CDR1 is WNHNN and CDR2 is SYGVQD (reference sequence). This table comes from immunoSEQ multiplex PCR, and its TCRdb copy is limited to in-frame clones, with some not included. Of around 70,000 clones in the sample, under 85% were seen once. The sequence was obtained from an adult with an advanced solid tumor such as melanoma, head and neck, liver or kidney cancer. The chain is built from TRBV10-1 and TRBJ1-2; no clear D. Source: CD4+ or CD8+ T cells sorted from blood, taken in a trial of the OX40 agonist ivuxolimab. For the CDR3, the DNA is TGCGCCAGCAGTGAGAACAGACTCTATGGCTACACCTTC. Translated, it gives CASSENRLYGYTF.